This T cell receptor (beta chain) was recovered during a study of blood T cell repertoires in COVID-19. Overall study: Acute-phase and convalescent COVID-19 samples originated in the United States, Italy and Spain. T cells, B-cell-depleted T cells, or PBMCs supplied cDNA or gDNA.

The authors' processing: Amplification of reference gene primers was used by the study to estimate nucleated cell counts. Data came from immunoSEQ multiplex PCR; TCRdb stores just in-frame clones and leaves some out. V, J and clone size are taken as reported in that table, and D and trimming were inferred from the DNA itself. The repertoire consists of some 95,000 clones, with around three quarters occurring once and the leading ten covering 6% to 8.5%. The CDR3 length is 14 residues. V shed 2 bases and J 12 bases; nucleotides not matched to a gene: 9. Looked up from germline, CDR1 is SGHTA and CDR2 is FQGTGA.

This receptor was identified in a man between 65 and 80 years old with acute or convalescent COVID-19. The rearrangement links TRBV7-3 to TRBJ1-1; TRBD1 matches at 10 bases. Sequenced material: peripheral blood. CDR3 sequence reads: CASSLGTGVKGTFF. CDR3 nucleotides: TGTGCCAGCAGCTTAGGGACAGGGGTAAAAGGGACTTTCTTT.